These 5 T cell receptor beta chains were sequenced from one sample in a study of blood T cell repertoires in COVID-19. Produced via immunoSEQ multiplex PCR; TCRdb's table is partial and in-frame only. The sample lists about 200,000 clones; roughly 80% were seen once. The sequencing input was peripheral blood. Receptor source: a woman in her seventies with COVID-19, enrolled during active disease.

DNA of the CDR3: TGTGCCAGCAGCCAAGACAGGGGCAATCAGCCCCAGCATTTT. Amino acid sequence: CASSQDRGNQPQHF. The chain carries TRBV7-2 and TRBJ1-5; 7 nucleotides line up with TRBD1. The CDR3 is made up of 14 amino acids. In germline, CDR1 is SGHTA, CDR2 FQGNSA. The V gene end was trimmed by 5 bases and the J gene end by 2 bases; junction bases not matched to a gene: 3.

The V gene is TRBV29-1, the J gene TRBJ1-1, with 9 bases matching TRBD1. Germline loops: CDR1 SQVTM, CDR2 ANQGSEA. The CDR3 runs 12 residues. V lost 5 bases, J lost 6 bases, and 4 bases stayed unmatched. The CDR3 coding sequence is TGCAGCGTTCAACAGGGGGCAGCTGAAGCTTTCTTT. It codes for CSVQQGAAEAFF.

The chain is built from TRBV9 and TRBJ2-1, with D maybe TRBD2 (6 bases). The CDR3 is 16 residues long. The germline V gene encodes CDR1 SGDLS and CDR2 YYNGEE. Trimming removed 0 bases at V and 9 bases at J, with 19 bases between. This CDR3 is CASSVATPAGSGEQFF. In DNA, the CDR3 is TGTGCCAGCAGCGTAGCTACTCCAGCGGGTAGTGGTGAGCAGTTCTTC.

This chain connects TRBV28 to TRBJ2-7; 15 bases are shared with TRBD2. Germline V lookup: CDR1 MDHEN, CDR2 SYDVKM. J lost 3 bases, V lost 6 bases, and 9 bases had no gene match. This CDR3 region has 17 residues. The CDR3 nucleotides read TGTGCCAGCAGACCCCAACAGGGACTAGCGGGGGGCTACGAGCAGTACTTC. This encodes CASRPQQGLAGGYEQYF.

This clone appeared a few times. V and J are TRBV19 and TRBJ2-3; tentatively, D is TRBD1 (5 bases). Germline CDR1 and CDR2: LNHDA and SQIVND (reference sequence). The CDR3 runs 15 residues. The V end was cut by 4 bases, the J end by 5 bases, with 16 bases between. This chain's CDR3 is CASSTHAGKKDTQYF. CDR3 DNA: TGTGCCAGTAGTACCCACGCAGGGAAGAAAGATACGCAGTATTTT.